This T cell receptor (beta chain) comes out of a study of T cell responses to AZD1222 COVID-19 vaccine. TCRdb's table, derived via immunoSEQ multiplex PCR, lists solely in-frame clones and lacks some. The sample gives 90,000 to 150,000 clones, about 88% of which show up once; 2.4% is in the top ten. The CDR3 contains 13 residues. Between the trimmed V and J ends, which lost 5 bases and 1 base, there was a span of 9 bases. CDR1 is SGDLS, CDR2 YYNGEE, per germline. The receptor comes from an adult in good health. This specimen consisted of peripheral blood, obtained on day 0 of AZD1222 vaccination. The V and J genes are TRBV9 and TRBJ1-1; D not resolved. CDR3 coding DNA: TGTGCCAGCAGTGAACACCCGAACACTGAAGCTTTCTTT. It codes for CASSEHPNTEAFF.